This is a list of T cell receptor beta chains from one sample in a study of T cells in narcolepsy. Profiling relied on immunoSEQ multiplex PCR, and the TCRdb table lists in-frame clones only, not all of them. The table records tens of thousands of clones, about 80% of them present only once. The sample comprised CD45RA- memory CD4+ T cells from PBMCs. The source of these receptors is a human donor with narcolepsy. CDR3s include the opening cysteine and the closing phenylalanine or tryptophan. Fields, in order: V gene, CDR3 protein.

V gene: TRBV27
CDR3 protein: CASSFFPGRTGELFF

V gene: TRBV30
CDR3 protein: CAWSNTRYGYTF

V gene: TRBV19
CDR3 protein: CASSLQTFRQGRGIYEQYF

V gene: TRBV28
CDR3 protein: CASTLDARFNYGYTF

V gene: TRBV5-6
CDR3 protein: CASSWGWDREGETQYF

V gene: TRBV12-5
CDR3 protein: CASGLGQYGYTF

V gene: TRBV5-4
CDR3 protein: CASSLLQGVQQYF

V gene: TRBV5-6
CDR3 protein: CASSLGSTGANVLTF

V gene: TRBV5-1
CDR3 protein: CASSPRDPGHKARNTIYF

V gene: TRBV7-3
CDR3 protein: CASSAGQLDRLYGYTF

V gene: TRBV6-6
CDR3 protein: CASSRPGNTEAFF

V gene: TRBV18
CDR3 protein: CASSPPGTGGGYEQYF

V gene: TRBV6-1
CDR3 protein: CASSGTYEQYF

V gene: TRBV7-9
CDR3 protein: CASSSGESSYNSPLHF

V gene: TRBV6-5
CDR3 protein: CASSARLGTNEKLFF

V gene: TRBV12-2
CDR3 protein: CASRLDSGNTIYF

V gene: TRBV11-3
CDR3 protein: CASSLGQVHSPLHF

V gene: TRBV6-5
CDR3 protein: CASRGDGYTF

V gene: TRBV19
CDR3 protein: CASSMGGNTIYF

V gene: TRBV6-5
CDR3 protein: CASERDRDFSTEAFF

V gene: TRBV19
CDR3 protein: CASSMSLAGDYEQYF

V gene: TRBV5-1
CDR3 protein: CASSLTGWTSGQETQYF

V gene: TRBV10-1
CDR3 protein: CASSASGNANYGYTF

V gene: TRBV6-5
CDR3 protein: CASRETGGANYGYTF

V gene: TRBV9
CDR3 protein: CASSVATGEKLFF

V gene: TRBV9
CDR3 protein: CASSRTSGTYEQYF

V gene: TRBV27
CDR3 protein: CASSSPGTGRQTQYF

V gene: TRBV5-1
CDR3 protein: CASSSGQVNEKLFF

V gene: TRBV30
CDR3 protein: CAWTGGLGNTIYF

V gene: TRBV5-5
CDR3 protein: CASSRGQEQETQYF

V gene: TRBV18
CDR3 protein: CASSPGQGLTDTQYF

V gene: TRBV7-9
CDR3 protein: CASSLDLTGQNTEAFF

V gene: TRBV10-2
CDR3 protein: CASSESAEGYGYTF

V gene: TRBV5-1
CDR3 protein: CASCAGTGSSYEQYF

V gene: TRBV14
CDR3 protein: CASSRYTRGGGPTDTQYF

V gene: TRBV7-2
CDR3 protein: CASSLVVTSGGRNEQFF

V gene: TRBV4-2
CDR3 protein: CASSPRQGTYEQYF

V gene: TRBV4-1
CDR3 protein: CASSHPPLAGVWEQYF

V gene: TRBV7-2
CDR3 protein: CASSLRGRGTEAFF

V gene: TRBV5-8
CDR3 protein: CASSLARVGGTEAFF

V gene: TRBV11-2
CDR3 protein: CASSSALGQGLRGYTF

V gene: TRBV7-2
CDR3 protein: CASSLQGERTEAFF

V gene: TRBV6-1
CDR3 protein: CASSYRSGSSEAFF

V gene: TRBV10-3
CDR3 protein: CAISRGPLDNSPLHF

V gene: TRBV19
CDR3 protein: CASSIDPSARRDTQYF

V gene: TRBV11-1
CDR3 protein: CASSFSRRDRDKETQYF

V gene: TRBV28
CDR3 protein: CASERAGTDTQYF

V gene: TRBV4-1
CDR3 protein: CASSQVNDRNYGYTF

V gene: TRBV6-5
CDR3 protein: CASSYSSQRNQPQHF

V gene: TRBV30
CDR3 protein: CAWSRADATNEKLFF

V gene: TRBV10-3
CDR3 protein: CAIRRIGTLNTGELFF

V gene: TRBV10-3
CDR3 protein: CAISGDSFGQPQHF